What follows are 21 T cell receptor beta chains derived from one specimen sequenced in a study of shared clonotypes between healthy human individuals. The method was immunoSEQ multiplex PCR; TCRdb's version includes in-frame clones alone and lacks a portion of them. The data contain approximately 720,000 clones, under 95% of them seen just once; the ten biggest clones take up roughly 24%. Cells designated naive CD8 were CD45RO-negative and were positively selected for CCR7, with terminally differentiated effector memory CD45RA+ cells excluded. Material for sequencing was naive CD8+ T cells sorted from blood. Source of these receptors: a young man in good health.

J is TRBJ2-5 and V is TRBV2, with no clear D. V was pared by 8 bases and J by 4 bases, with 11 bases between. Per germline, CDR1 SNHLY and CDR2 FYNNEI. The CDR3 loop spans 12 amino acids. The CDR3 sequence: CASLDPPETQYF. The CDR3 region has the DNA TGTGCCAGCTTGGACCCTCCAGAGACCCAGTACTTC.

The chain employs TRBV10-3 and TRBJ2-3, with D possibly TRBD2 on 6 matching bases. With 3 bases removed from V and 0 bases from J, the gap between germline ends came to 13 bases. Germline V gene sequence: CDR1 ENHRY, CDR2 SYGVKD. This CDR3 contains 16 residues. Here the CDR3 DNA reads TGTGCCATCAGTGATTTGGGCGGGATTAGCACAGATACGCAGTATTTT. Translating it yields CAISDLGGISTDTQYF.

This clone was recorded once. This chain joins TRBV11-3 and TRBJ1-2; possible D gene TRBD1, 5 bases. V was cut by 1 base and J by 2 bases, with 8 bases left in between. The CDR3 length is 14 residues. Per the germline V gene, CDR1 is SGHNT and CDR2 is YENEEA. CDR3 residues: CASSLVGGNYGYTF. The CDR3 DNA reads TGTGCCAGCAGCTTAGTTGGGGGAAACTATGGCTACACCTTC.

Comments on this clone: Because the CDR3's place on the DNA is in doubt, the DNA is left out and the CDR3 is given as listed by TCRdb. V gene TRBV28 combines with J gene TRBJ2-1; TRBD2, the table's D call, lacks a check against the DNA. The CDR3 is 14 amino acids in total, end residues counted. Germline values: CDR1 MDHEN, CDR2 SYDVKM. Here the CDR3 reads CASSLWASGNSGFF.

The chain has TRBV4-1 and TRBJ2-1; unclear D gene. The CDR3 totals 14 residues. Trimming cost V 4 bases and J 0 bases, with 7 bases left between them. Germline CDR1 is MGHRA and CDR2 is YSYEKL. Here the CDR3 reads CASSRTASYNEQFF. In nucleotides, the CDR3 is TGCGCCAGCAGCCGGACGGCCTCCTACAATGAGCAGTTCTTC.

The chain has TRBV11-3 and TRBJ2-1, with TRBD1 matching over 7 bases. CDR1 SGHNT and CDR2 YENEEA come from the germline V gene. This CDR3 has 15 residues. After removal of 5 bases from V and 2 bases from J, the junction contained 6 bases not matched to a gene. The CDR3 nucleotides read TGTGCCAGCAGCCCCATTGACAGGGCCTACAATGAGCAGTTCTTC. Protein product: CASSPIDRAYNEQFF.

The chain has TRBV28 and TRBJ2-1; D gene ambiguous. The CDR3 has 14 amino acids. The V end was cut by 8 bases, the J end by 0 bases, with 11 bases between. The germline gives CDR1 MDHEN, CDR2 SYDVKM. CDR3 DNA sequence: TGTGCCAGCTTGCCGAAATTCTCCTACAATGAGCAGTTCTTC. Translating gives CASLPKFSYNEQFF.

The V gene is TRBV4-1, the J gene TRBJ1-1; the D is unclear. Deletions cut 0 bases from V and 0 bases from J, with 14 bases between. The CDR3 sequence is 17 residues long. Per the germline V gene, CDR1 is MGHRA and CDR2 is YSYEKL. CDR3 nucleotides: TGCGCCAGCAGCCAAGAAGTTGGGGTGGGTATGAACACTGAAGCTTTCTTT. This sequence encodes CASSQEVGVGMNTEAFF.

The V call is TRBV19, the J call TRBJ1-2; the D is unclear. The CDR3 covers 10 residues. Trimming left V 7 bases short and J 10 bases short, with 10 bases between. From germline, CDR1 is LNHDA and CDR2 SQIVND (reference sequence). CDR3 region: CASKGKDYTF. In DNA form, the CDR3 reads TGTGCCAGTAAGGGTAAGGACTACACCTTC. Full variable domain (missing parts from reference TRBV19 and TRBJ1-2): DGGITQSPKYLFRKEGQNVTLSCEQNLNHDAMYWYRQDPGQGLRLIYYSQIVNDFQKGDIAEGYSVSREKKESFPLTVTSAQKNPTAFYLCASKGKDYTFGSGTRLTVV.

The chain has TRBV5-6 and TRBJ1-2; no firm D call. The germline CDR1 and CDR2 sequences are SGHDT and YYEEEE. Trimming stripped 1 base from V and 1 base from J, with 11 bases between. The CDR3 has 15 residues. CDR3 bases: TGTGCCAGCAGCTTGAACGGGGTTTATAACTATGGCTACACCTTC. Encoded protein: CASSLNGVYNYGYTF.

This chain links TRBV27 with TRBJ2-7; either TRBD1 or TRBD2 may supply D (5 bases each). V shed 2 bases and J shed 7 bases, with 21 bases lying between them. Germline V gene lookup returns CDR1 MNHEY and CDR2 SMNVEV (reference sequence). The CDR3 runs to 16 residues. The CDR3 nucleotides read TGTGCCAGCAGTTTAACACCTGGGACCAGGGTCCGGGAGCAGTACTTC. Encoded protein: CASSLTPGTRVREQYF.

The V call is TRBV6-1, the J call TRBJ2-1; D is unresolved. The CDR3 runs 14 residues. With 7 bases removed from V and 7 bases from J, the gap between germline ends came to 17 bases. Germline V gene data show CDR1 as MNHNS and CDR2 as SASEGT. CDR3 bases: TGTGCCAGCATCGAAGGCAAGGGTAAGAATGAGCAGTTCTTC. The encoded protein is CASIEGKGKNEQFF.

The J gene is TRBJ1-1, the V gene TRBV4-3; D not certain. Germline-derived CDR1 and CDR2 are LGHNA and YSLEER. Trimming removed 0 bases from V and 1 base from J, with 6 bases in between. The CDR3 runs to 14 residues. CDR3 coding DNA: TGCGCCAGCAGCCAAGATGCGGAGAACACTGAAGCTTTCTTT. Translating it yields CASSQDAENTEAFF.

A word on this clone: The sample contains more than one DNA sequence encoding this CDR3. The chain combines TRBV7-9 with TRBJ2-3, with 8 bases aligning to TRBD1. CDR1 is SEHNR and CDR2 is FQNEAQ in the germline V gene (reference sequence). With 5 bases clipped from V and 0 bases from J, the junction kept 4 bases outside the gene matches. CDR3 size: 15 residues. The CDR3, as DNA: TGTGCCAGCAGCCCGAGACAGGGGAGCACAGATACGCAGTATTTT. Protein sequence: CASSPRQGSTDTQYF.

This chain links TRBV7-9 with TRBJ2-2; the D is unclear. Per the germline V gene, CDR1 is SEHNR and CDR2 is FQNEAQ (reference sequence). This CDR3 is 17 amino acids long. V was cut by 0 bases and J by 2 bases, with 13 bases left in between. CDR3 in amino acids: CASSLAIRTGNTGELFF. The CDR3 DNA is TGTGCCAGCAGCTTAGCTATTAGGACGGGTAACACCGGGGAGCTGTTTTTT.

The chain combines TRBV7-8 with TRBJ2-7; D remains unclear. This CDR3 spans 15 amino acids. The germline V gene has CDR1 SGHVS and CDR2 FQNEAQ. Trimming removed 5 bases at V and 5 bases at J, with 19 bases between. This CDR3 reads CASSPPPRAPHEQYF. The CDR3 coding sequence is TGTGCCAGCAGCCCCCCACCGAGAGCTCCCCACGAGCAGTACTTC.

This chain links TRBV7-6 with TRBJ1-1; TRBD1 aligns across 7 bases. The V and J ends lost 5 bases and 1 base, in that order; junction bases with no gene match: 10. CDR1 SGHVS and CDR2 FNYEAQ come from the germline V gene. The CDR3 has 16 residues. The DNA of the CDR3 is TGTGCCAGCAGCCCAAAACCCCAGGGGGAGAACACTGAAGCTTTCTTT. Translated: CASSPKPQGENTEAFF.

V and J are TRBV7-9 and TRBJ1-4; D remains ambiguous. V was shortened by 2 bases and J by 0 bases, with 10 bases between the two germline ends. Germline CDR1 reads SEHNR; CDR2 reads FQNEAQ (reference sequence). This CDR3 spans 16 amino acids. The CDR3 sequence is CASSLSQTATNEKLFF. DNA of the CDR3: TGTGCCAGCAGCTTAAGTCAGACTGCAACTAATGAAAAACTGTTTTTT.

The genes are TRBV7-3 and TRBJ2-3, with 8 bases lining up with TRBD2. V lost 5 bases and J lost 5; bases outside the gene matches: 6. The CDR3 length is 14 residues. The germline V gene encodes CDR1 SGHTA and CDR2 FQGTGA. CDR3 sequence reads: CASSPGTSQDTQYF. The CDR3 region has the DNA TGTGCCAGCAGCCCCGGGACTAGTCAAGATACGCAGTATTTT.

J is TRBJ2-5 and V is TRBV18, with TRBD2 identical over 11 bases. CDR3 length equals 18 residues. From germline, CDR1 is KGHSH and CDR2 LQKENI. The V segment lost 3 bases and the J segment 0 bases; nucleotides outside the gene matches: 9. CDR3 protein: CASSPRSGTSGNQETQYF. CDR3 coding DNA: TGTGCCAGCTCACCCCGCTCTGGGACTAGCGGAAACCAAGAGACCCAGTACTTC.

V usage is TRBV4-1 and J usage is TRBJ2-7; D unresolved. The CDR3 runs 14 residues. V lost 4 bases and J 2 bases, leaving 12 bases between the germline ends. Germline V gives CDR1 MGHRA, CDR2 YSYEKL. The chain's CDR3 is CASSPQLGPYEQYF. In DNA, the CDR3 is TGCGCCAGCAGCCCCCAATTGGGCCCCTACGAGCAGTACTTC.